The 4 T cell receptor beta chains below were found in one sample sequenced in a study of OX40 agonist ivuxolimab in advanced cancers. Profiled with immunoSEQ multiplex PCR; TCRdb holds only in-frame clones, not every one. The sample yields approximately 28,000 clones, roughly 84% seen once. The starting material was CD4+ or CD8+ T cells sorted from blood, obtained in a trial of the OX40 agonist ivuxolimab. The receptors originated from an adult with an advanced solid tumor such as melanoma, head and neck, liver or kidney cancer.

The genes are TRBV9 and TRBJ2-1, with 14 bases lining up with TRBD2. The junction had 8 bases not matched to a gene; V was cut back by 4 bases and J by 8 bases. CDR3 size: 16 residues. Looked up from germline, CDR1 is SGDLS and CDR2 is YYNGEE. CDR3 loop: CASSPYGTSGSDEQFF. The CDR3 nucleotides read TGTGCCAGCAGCCCCTACGGGACTAGCGGGAGCGATGAGCAGTTCTTC.

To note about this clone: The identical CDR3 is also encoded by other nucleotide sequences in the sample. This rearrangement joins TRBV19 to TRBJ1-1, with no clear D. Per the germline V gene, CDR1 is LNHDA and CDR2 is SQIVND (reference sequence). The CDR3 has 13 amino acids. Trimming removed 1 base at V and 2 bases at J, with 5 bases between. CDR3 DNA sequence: TGTGCCAGTAGTATAGGAGTTAACACTGAAGCTTTCTTT. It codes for CASSIGVNTEAFF.

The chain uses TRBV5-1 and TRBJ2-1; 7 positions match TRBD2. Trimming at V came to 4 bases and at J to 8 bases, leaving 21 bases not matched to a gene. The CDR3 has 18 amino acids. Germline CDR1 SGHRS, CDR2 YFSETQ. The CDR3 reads CASSPPRGVSPLADEQFF. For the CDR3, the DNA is TGCGCCAGCAGCCCGCCCCGGGGGGTTAGCCCCCTTGCTGATGAGCAGTTCTTC. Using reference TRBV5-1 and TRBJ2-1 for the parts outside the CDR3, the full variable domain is KAGVTQTPRYLIKTRGQQVTLSCSPISGHRSVSWYQQTPGQGLQFLFEYFSETQRNKGNFPGRFSGRQFSNSRSEMNVSTLELGDSALYLCASSPPRGVSPLADEQFFGPGTRLTVL.

The CDR3 DNA follows: TGTGCCAGCAGCTTAGAAGGGGTTACCTACGAGCAGTACTTC. Its translation: CASSLEGVTYEQYF. The chain uses TRBV11-2 and TRBJ2-7; D is perhaps TRBD1 (5 bases). V lost 0 bases to trimming and J lost 2 bases, with 8 bases between them. Germline V gene data show CDR1 as SGHAT and CDR2 as FQNNGV. CDR3 size: 14 residues.